This TCR beta chain was identified during a study of shared clonotypes between healthy human individuals. Overall study results and limits: A limitation of the genetic and exposure-history diversity represented arose from few donors.

CDR1 and CDR2 (germline): MNHEY, SVGAGI. The CDR3 runs to 14 residues. Trimming left V 5 bases short and J 1 base short, with 11 bases between. Execution of the assay was at deep level. Sorted-subset replicate PCR reactions contained around 220 ng DNA, corresponding to about 30,000 T cell genomes. Only in-frame clones appear in the TCRdb table, and some are missing; sequencing was by immunoSEQ multiplex PCR. Of millions of clones in the sample, roughly 91% were seen once. In this sample, this clone turned up a few times. Its antigen is undetermined. Terminally differentiated effector memory CD45RA+ cells were excluded by CCR7 positive selection of CD45RO-negative cells.

The chain links TRBV6-5 to TRBJ1-1; no clear D gene. The sequenced material came from naive CD8+ T cells from PBMCs. This receptor was obtained from a man aged 18 to 29 in good health. Some clones in this sample may be carry-over from other donors' samples. The CDR3 is CASSPRSSNTEAFF. CDR3 in DNA: TGTGCCAGCAGTCCCCGTTCCTCGAACACTGAAGCTTTCTTT.